A selection of T cell receptor beta chains follows, all from one sample in a study of shared clonotypes between healthy human individuals. The table came from immunoSEQ multiplex PCR; TCRdb's copy has only in-frame clones and leaves some out. The repertoire holds some 2,100,000 clones, with about 93% as singletons. The sequenced sample consisted of naive CD8+ T cells from PBMCs. These receptors originate from a man between 18 and 35 years old in good health. Some clones in this sample may be carry-over from other donors' samples. CDR3s include the opening cysteine and the closing phenylalanine or tryptophan. D genes are given only for firm matches. Only part of the rows carry a size: once, few, many, or a class if the clone is expanded.

d_gene: .
abundance: .
j_gene: TRBJ1-1
v_gene: TRBV4-1
CDR3nt: TGCGCCAGCAGCCCAACCGGGGGGCGAAACACTGAAGCTTTCTTT
CDR3aa: CASSPTGGRNTEAFF

d_gene: TRBD1
abundance: .
j_gene: TRBJ2-3
v_gene: TRBV4-1
CDR3nt: TGCGCCAGCAGCCCTCGGGACAGGGAGACGAGAGATACGCAGTATTTT
CDR3aa: CASSPRDRETRDTQYF

d_gene: TRBD2
abundance: .
j_gene: TRBJ2-3
v_gene: TRBV7-6
CDR3nt: TGTGCCAGCAGCCCGAGCACTAGCGGGAGTTTGACAGATACGCAGTATTTT
CDR3aa: CASSPSTSGSLTDTQYF

d_gene: .
abundance: .
j_gene: TRBJ1-1
v_gene: TRBV4-2
CDR3nt: TGTGCCAGCAGCACCGCAGGTTTGAACACTGAAGCTTTCTTT
CDR3aa: CASSTAGLNTEAFF

d_gene: TRBD1
abundance: .
j_gene: TRBJ2-7
v_gene: TRBV9
CDR3nt: TGTGCCAGCAGCTATGGACAGGGGGGATCCTACGAGCAGTACTTC
CDR3aa: CASSYGQGGSYEQYF

d_gene: TRBD1
abundance: .
j_gene: TRBJ1-1
v_gene: TRBV9
CDR3nt: TGTGCCAGCAGCGGGGGGACAGGGAACACTGAAGCTTTCTTT
CDR3aa: CASSGGTGNTEAFF

d_gene: .
abundance: once
j_gene: TRBJ2-3
v_gene: TRBV29-1
CDR3nt: TGCAGCGTCCTGGGTGGCGAATTCACAGATACGCAGTATTTT
CDR3aa: CSVLGGEFTDTQYF

d_gene: .
abundance: .
j_gene: TRBJ1-1
v_gene: TRBV5-1
CDR3nt: TGCGCCAGCAGCCCGAGGACAGACACTTCAGCTTTCTTT
CDR3aa: CASSPRTDTSAFF

d_gene: TRBD1
abundance: .
j_gene: TRBJ2-7
v_gene: TRBV9
CDR3nt: TGTGCCAGCAGCGGAGGACAGGGTATCTCCTACGAGCAGTACTTC
CDR3aa: CASSGGQGISYEQYF

d_gene: .
abundance: .
j_gene: TRBJ1-1
v_gene: TRBV28
CDR3nt: TGTGCCAGCAGGGAACAGGGCATGAACACTGAAGCTTTCTTT
CDR3aa: CASREQGMNTEAFF

d_gene: .
abundance: .
j_gene: TRBJ2-1
v_gene: TRBV7-2
CDR3nt: TGTGCCAGCAGCTCCACTCTAGAGCCTGAGCAGTTCTTC
CDR3aa: CASSSTLEPEQFF

d_gene: .
abundance: .
j_gene: TRBJ2-7
v_gene: TRBV28
CDR3nt: TGTGCCAGCAGTGGGGACAGCGGGGGTTACGAGCAGTACTTC
CDR3aa: CASSGDSGGYEQYF

d_gene: TRBD2
abundance: .
j_gene: TRBJ2-7
v_gene: TRBV27
CDR3nt: TGTGCCAGCAGCCCCCTAGCGGGAGGCTCCGAGCAGTACTTC
CDR3aa: CASSPLAGGSEQYF

d_gene: .
abundance: .
j_gene: TRBJ2-7
v_gene: TRBV19
CDR3nt: TGTGCCAGTAGTCCAAGCCCCCAGGGATCGGGAGAGCAGTACTTC
CDR3aa: CASSPSPQGSGEQYF

d_gene: TRBD1
abundance: .
j_gene: TRBJ2-7
v_gene: TRBV5-1
CDR3nt: TGCGCCAGCAGCTTAGTCCAGGGGGAGTTTTCCTTGGAGCAGTACTTC
CDR3aa: CASSLVQGEFSLEQYF

d_gene: TRBD1
abundance: .
j_gene: TRBJ1-1
v_gene: TRBV27
CDR3nt: TGTGCCAGCAGTTCTACAGGGGGCCAGAACACTGAAGCTTTCTTT
CDR3aa: CASSSTGGQNTEAFF

d_gene: TRBD2
abundance: once
j_gene: TRBJ2-7
v_gene: TRBV5-6
CDR3nt: TGTGCCAGCAGGGGGGCCACGGGACTAGCGGACTACGAGCAGTACTTC
CDR3aa: CASRGATGLADYEQYF

d_gene: .
abundance: .
j_gene: TRBJ1-4
v_gene: TRBV28
CDR3nt: TGTGCCAGCAGTTTACCCCCGGGGGATAATGAAAAACTGTTTTTT
CDR3aa: CASSLPPGDNEKLFF

d_gene: .
abundance: once
j_gene: TRBJ2-3
v_gene: TRBV6-1
CDR3nt: TGTGCCAGCACCGAGGGAACAACTAGCACAGATACGCAGTATTTT
CDR3aa: CASTEGTTSTDTQYF

d_gene: .
abundance: .
j_gene: TRBJ2-1
v_gene: TRBV5-4
CDR3nt: TGTGCCAGCAGCTTAATATTGGGGAGTAATGAGCAGTTCTTC
CDR3aa: CASSLILGSNEQFF

d_gene: .
abundance: .
j_gene: TRBJ1-2
v_gene: TRBV28
CDR3nt: TGTGCCAGCAGTTTACCCGGGGCCAGCTATGGCTACACCTTC
CDR3aa: CASSLPGASYGYTF

d_gene: .
abundance: .
j_gene: TRBJ2-1
v_gene: TRBV27
CDR3nt: TGTGCCAGCAGGATCAGAAACTCCTACAATGAGCAGTTCTTC
CDR3aa: CASRIRNSYNEQFF

d_gene: .
abundance: .
j_gene: TRBJ1-1
v_gene: TRBV19
CDR3nt: TGTGCCAGTGGCGCAGGGACGTTTTCTGAAGCTTTCTTT
CDR3aa: CASGAGTFSEAFF

d_gene: .
abundance: .
j_gene: TRBJ1-5
v_gene: TRBV5-8
CDR3nt: TGTGCCAGCAGTACTATCTATAGCAATCAGCCCCAGCATTTT
CDR3aa: CASSTIYSNQPQHF

d_gene: .
abundance: .
j_gene: TRBJ1-1
v_gene: TRBV29-1
CDR3nt: TGCAGCGTTCAGAAGATAGAAGCTTTCTTT
CDR3aa: CSVQKIEAFF

d_gene: .
abundance: .
j_gene: TRBJ2-7
v_gene: TRBV30
CDR3nt: TGTGCCGGTCATACTGGGAGCTACGAGCAGTACTTC
CDR3aa: CAGHTGSYEQYF

d_gene: .
abundance: once
j_gene: TRBJ2-2
v_gene: TRBV19
CDR3nt: TGTGCCAGTAGCCCAGGGGAGGCCACCGGGGAGCTGTTTTTT
CDR3aa: CASSPGEATGELFF

d_gene: TRBD1
abundance: .
j_gene: TRBJ1-5
v_gene: TRBV27
CDR3nt: TGTGCCAGCAGTTCCCATACAGGGGGGATTCAGCCCCAGCATTTT
CDR3aa: CASSSHTGGIQPQHF

d_gene: TRBD2
abundance: .
j_gene: TRBJ2-3
v_gene: TRBV15
CDR3nt: TGTGCCACCAGCAAATTTAGACTAGCGGGGGATAGCACAGATACGCAGTATTTT
CDR3aa: CATSKFRLAGDSTDTQYF

d_gene: .
abundance: .
j_gene: TRBJ2-3
v_gene: TRBV10-3
CDR3nt: TGTGCCGCAACCAGGGCAGCGGGCACAGATACGCAGTATTTT
CDR3aa: CAATRAAGTDTQYF

d_gene: TRBD1
abundance: .
j_gene: TRBJ2-7
v_gene: TRBV5-6
CDR3nt: TGTGCCAGCAGTGAGGGGACAGGGCCTTACGAGCAGTACTTC
CDR3aa: CASSEGTGPYEQYF

d_gene: TRBD1
abundance: .
j_gene: TRBJ2-1
v_gene: TRBV9
CDR3nt: TGTGCCAGCAGCGCCAACAGGGGGCGGGGAGAGCAGTTCTTC
CDR3aa: CASSANRGRGEQFF

d_gene: .
abundance: .
j_gene: TRBJ2-3
v_gene: TRBV10-2
CDR3nt: TGCGCCAGCAGTGAAGGCAGGGGAATAACAGATACGCAGTATTTT
CDR3aa: CASSEGRGITDTQYF

d_gene: TRBD1
abundance: .
j_gene: TRBJ2-2
v_gene: TRBV5-4
CDR3nt: TGTGCCAGCTGGCAGGGGGCCGCCGGGGAGCTGTTTTTT
CDR3aa: CASWQGAAGELFF

d_gene: .
abundance: once
j_gene: TRBJ1-3
v_gene: TRBV14
CDR3nt: TGTGCCAGCAGCCAAGGTTTCAGCTCTGGAAACACCATATATTTT
CDR3aa: CASSQGFSSGNTIYF

d_gene: .
abundance: .
j_gene: TRBJ2-5
v_gene: TRBV7-9
CDR3nt: TGTGCCAGCAGCCCGATGAGCGGACTGCCCGAGGGGGAGACCCAGTACTTC
CDR3aa: CASSPMSGLPEGETQYF

d_gene: TRBD2
abundance: .
j_gene: TRBJ2-7
v_gene: TRBV10-3
CDR3nt: TGTGCCATCAGTGACTCTAGCGGCCTACCCTACGAGCAGTACTTC
CDR3aa: CAISDSSGLPYEQYF

d_gene: .
abundance: .
j_gene: TRBJ2-3
v_gene: TRBV27
CDR3nt: TGTGCCAGCAGTTCCTCAAGGGGGAGGGCAGATACGCAGTATTTT
CDR3aa: CASSSSRGRADTQYF

d_gene: .
abundance: .
j_gene: TRBJ1-5
v_gene: TRBV5-4
CDR3nt: TGTGCCAGCAGCGAAGGAGGTCAGCCCCAGCATTTT
CDR3aa: CASSEGGQPQHF

d_gene: TRBD1
abundance: .
j_gene: TRBJ1-1
v_gene: TRBV2
CDR3nt: TGTGCCAGCACCATACGGGGACAGGGGCTGGTGGACACTGAAGCTTTCTTT
CDR3aa: CASTIRGQGLVDTEAFF